The following is a T cell receptor (beta chain) sequence with its context. This record belongs to a study of blood T cell repertoires in COVID-19. Across the whole study: The samples span acute and convalescent COVID-19 from the United States, Italy and Spain. PBMCs, B-cell-depleted T cells, or T cells provided the cDNA or gDNA that made up the material.

Seattle patients were enrolled during active infection and followed longitudinally. As processed by the authors: Cell counts per sample came from amplifying reference gene primers. Method: immunoSEQ multiplex PCR; TCRdb's copy keeps in-frame clones and lacks some. V, J and clone size are taken as reported in that table, and D and trimming were inferred from the DNA itself. The sample carries 150,000 to 200,000 clones, around nine tenths recorded once. Germline V gene lookup returns CDR1 SNHLY and CDR2 FYNNEI. The length of the CDR3 is 15 residues. V shed 6 bases and J 3 bases; nucleotides not matched to a gene: 8.

Sequencing was performed on peripheral blood. The clonotype comes from a man aged 60 to 75 with COVID-19, enrolled during active disease. The V gene is TRBV2, the J gene TRBJ1-3; TRBD1 matches 7 bases. The CDR3 coding sequence is TGTGCCAGCAGCGGGGACAGAGTATATGGAAACACCATATATTTT. Translating gives CASSGDRVYGNTIYF.